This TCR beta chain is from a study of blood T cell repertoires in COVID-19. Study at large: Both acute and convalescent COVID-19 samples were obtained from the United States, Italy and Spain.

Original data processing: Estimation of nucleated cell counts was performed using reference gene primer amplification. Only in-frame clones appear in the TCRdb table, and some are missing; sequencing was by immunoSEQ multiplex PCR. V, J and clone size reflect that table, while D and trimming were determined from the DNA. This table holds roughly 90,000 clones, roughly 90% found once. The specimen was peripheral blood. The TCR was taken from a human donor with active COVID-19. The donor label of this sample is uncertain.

The CDR3 spells CSVVGLFGTNNEQFF. The CDR3 region has the DNA TGCAGCGTTGTGGGGCTTTTCGGGACTAACAATGAGCAGTTCTTC. The V and J genes are TRBV29-1 and TRBJ2-1, with 7 bases fitting TRBD2. Germline CDR1 and CDR2: SQVTM and ANQGSEA. The CDR3 covers 15 residues. Unmatched junction bases numbered 11, after V lost 4 bases and J lost 5 bases.